Below, 11 T cell receptor beta chains from the same sample are listed, as sequenced in a study of T cell responses to AZD1222 COVID-19 vaccine. Assay: immunoSEQ multiplex PCR; the TCRdb copy retains only in-frame clones and omits some. The table lists some 120,000 clones, 87% of them singletons, with 1.4% to 1.5% in the top ten. The specimen was peripheral blood, collected on day 0 of AZD1222 vaccination. These receptors were collected from an adult in good health.

The chain uses TRBV12-3 or TRBV12-4 and TRBJ2-5; D may be TRBD1 or TRBD2 (6 bases each). Trimming pared 6 bases from V and 5 bases from J, leaving 13 bases between. The CDR3 length is 13 residues. The CDR3, as DNA: TGTGCCAGCAGGCGTGGGGGGCGGGAGACCCAGTACTTC. Translated, it gives CASRRGGRETQYF.

This chain links TRBV29-1 with TRBJ1-1; no clear D gene. This CDR3 contains 13 residues. V lost 4 bases and J 11 bases, leaving 20 bases between the germline ends. Germline CDR1 SQVTM, CDR2 ANQGSEA. This chain's CDR3 is CSVAPPGAHGAFF. CDR3 DNA: TGCAGCGTTGCCCCCCCGGGAGCCCATGGGGCTTTCTTT.

The V and J genes are TRBV9 and TRBJ2-7, with 7 nucleotides matching TRBD1. This CDR3 contains 13 residues. The ends lost 3 bases at V and 3 bases at J; junction bases unmatched: 3. Germline CDR1 SGDLS, CDR2 YYNGEE. This chain's CDR3 is CASSEGGGYEQYF. The DNA of the CDR3 is TGTGCCAGCAGCGAAGGGGGCGGCTACGAGCAGTACTTC.

The J gene is TRBJ2-7, the V gene TRBV12-3 or TRBV12-4; no firm D call. There are 13 residues in the CDR3. V gave up 5 bases and J gave up 2 bases, with 10 bases separating them. The chain's CDR3 is CASSLDPTYEQYF. For the CDR3, the DNA is TGTGCCAGCAGTCTAGACCCGACCTACGAGCAGTACTTC.

There are a few counts of this clone. The rearrangement links TRBV6-5 to TRBJ1-2; TRBD1 agrees at 8 bases. Trimming took 5 bases from V and 3 from J; bases not matched to a gene: 2. Germline CDR1 and CDR2: MNHEY and SVGAGI. The CDR3 sequence is 13 residues long. The CDR3 loop reads CASSMTGDYGYTF. The CDR3 DNA reads TGTGCCAGCAGTATGACAGGGGACTATGGCTACACCTTC.

The V call is TRBV12-5, the J call TRBJ2-5; 7 bases align to TRBD1. Germline values: CDR1 LGHNT, CDR2 FRNRAP. V lost 1 base and J lost 4; bases outside the gene matches: 6. CDR3 length: 15 amino acids. The CDR3 sequence is CASGLGITGAETQYF. The CDR3 DNA reads TGTGCTAGTGGTTTGGGGATCACAGGGGCAGAGACCCAGTACTTC.

V usage is TRBV6-5 and J usage is TRBJ1-1, with D unclear. Looked up from germline, CDR1 is MNHEY and CDR2 is SVGAGI. V was shortened by 5 bases and J by 4 bases, with 14 bases between the two germline ends. This CDR3 is 14 amino acids long. The CDR3 protein is CASSLEKIGTEAFF. For the CDR3, the DNA is TGTGCCAGCAGTCTGGAGAAGATTGGCACTGAAGCTTTCTTT.

This clone was counted only a few times. This chain uses TRBV6-5 with TRBJ1-1; D is unclear. Trimming shortened V by 3 bases and J by 2 bases, and 13 bases separated the two germline ends. The CDR3 totals 15 residues. Per germline, CDR1 MNHEY and CDR2 SVGAGI. CDR3 sequence reads: CASSYVALDNTEAFF. The CDR3 region has the DNA TGTGCCAGCAGTTATGTAGCCCTGGACAACACTGAAGCTTTCTTT.

The V gene is TRBV5-6, the J gene TRBJ2-1; 15 bases are shared with TRBD2. The CDR3 totals 19 residues. V lost 4 bases, J lost 0 bases, and 8 bases stayed unmatched. CDR1 is SGHDT and CDR2 is YYEEEE in the germline V gene. The CDR3 protein is CASSHLGLAGGSSYNEQFF. Here the CDR3 DNA reads TGTGCCAGCAGCCACTTGGGACTAGCGGGGGGAAGCTCCTACAATGAGCAGTTCTTC. Supplemented by reference TRBV5-6 and TRBJ2-1, the full variable domain reads DAGVTQSPTHLIKTRGQQVTLRCSPKSGHDTVSWYQQALGQGPQFIFQYYEEEERQRGNFPDRFSGHQFPNYSSELNVNALLLGDSALYLCASSHLGLAGGSSYNEQFFGPGTRLTVL.

The CDR3 loop is CASSLAGRNYGYTF. DNA of the CDR3: TGTGCCAGCAGTTTGGCAGGGAGGAACTATGGCTACACCTTC. The chain recombines TRBV28 with TRBJ1-2; D might be TRBD1 (5 bases). V dropped 3 bases and J dropped 2 bases, with 10 bases sitting between them. CDR1 is MDHEN and CDR2 is SYDVKM in the germline V gene. The CDR3 covers 14 residues.

The chain is built from TRBV3-1 (or the pseudogene TRBV3-2) and TRBJ2-5; D is possibly TRBD2 (7 bases). This CDR3 has 14 residues. V gave up 0 bases and J gave up 5 bases, with 10 bases separating them. From germline, CDR1 is LGHDT and CDR2 YNNKEL (reference sequence). CDR3 in DNA: TGTGCCAGCAGCCAAGAGGGGGGGCACGAGACCCAGTACTTC. Encoded protein: CASSQEGGHETQYF.